The next 32 T cell receptor beta chains were all read from a single sample in a study of blood T cell repertoires in COVID-19. Profiled with immunoSEQ multiplex PCR; TCRdb holds only in-frame clones, not every one. This table has around 130,000 clones, roughly 90% appearing once. Material for sequencing was peripheral blood. The receptor set was obtained from a man between 65 and 80 years old with active COVID-19.

This rearrangement joins TRBV28 to TRBJ1-2, with D tentatively TRBD1 (5 bases). CDR3 size: 15 residues. Per the germline V gene, CDR1 is MDHEN and CDR2 is SYDVKM. Trimming cost V 6 bases and J 5 bases, with 19 bases left between them. The CDR3 DNA follows: TGTGCCAGCAGCGCCTCAGGGTTTACCCCTTATGGCTACACCTTC. It translates to CASSASGFTPYGYTF.

The chain uses TRBV6-1 and TRBJ1-6, with 7 bases fitting TRBD1. V was clipped by 7 bases and J by 7 bases; unmatched bases: 7. In germline, CDR1 is MNHNS, CDR2 SASEGT. This CDR3 spans 14 amino acids. CDR3 nucleotide sequence: TGTGCCAGCACCCCCCTAGGGGGCAATTCACCCCTCCACTTT. Protein sequence: CASTPLGGNSPLHF.

This chain uses TRBV30 with TRBJ2-7; 8 nucleotides match TRBD1. V lost 0 bases, J lost 4 bases, and 17 bases stayed unmatched. CDR3 size: 18 residues. The V gene's germline CDR1 is GTSNPN and CDR2 SVGIG (reference sequence). CDR3 residues: CAWSVPDLVQGATYEQYF. Written as DNA, the CDR3 is TGTGCCTGGAGTGTACCTGACTTGGTGCAGGGGGCTACTTACGAGCAGTACTTC.

In DNA, the CDR3 is TGTGCCAGCAGCGTTATGACAGGGCTGATAGGCTACACCTTC. This sequence encodes CASSVMTGLIGYTF. This chain connects TRBV2 to TRBJ1-2, with 7 nucleotides matching TRBD1. CDR3 length equals 14 residues. CDR1 is SNHLY, CDR2 FYNNEI, per germline. J was trimmed by 8 bases and V by 6 bases; bases with no gene match: 12.

The chain carries TRBV10-3 and TRBJ1-1, with D perhaps matching TRBD1 (5 bases). The V end was cut by 2 bases, the J end by 0 bases, with 10 bases between. The CDR3 extends over 15 amino acids. Germline loops: CDR1 ENHRY, CDR2 SYGVKD. In nucleotides, the CDR3 is TGTGCCATCAGTGAGAGGTGGGGCTTGAACACTGAAGCTTTCTTT. It yields the protein CAISERWGLNTEAFF.

J is TRBJ1-3 and V is TRBV28; D is ambiguous. Germline V lookup: CDR1 MDHEN, CDR2 SYDVKM. V was trimmed by 3 bases and J by 7 bases, leaving 10 bases between them. This CDR3 is 13 amino acids long. The CDR3 spells CASSLSGLNTIYF. CDR3 nucleotide sequence: TGTGCCAGCAGTTTGTCGGGATTGAACACCATATATTTT.

The V call is TRBV3-1 (or the pseudogene TRBV3-2), the J call TRBJ2-3; 7 bases map to TRBD2. The CDR3 consists of 13 residues. Germline CDR1 is LGHDT and CDR2 is YNNKEL (reference sequence). J lost 3 bases, V lost 3 bases, and 0 bases had no gene match. The CDR3 loop is CASSQGGTDTQYF. The CDR3 DNA is TGTGCCAGCAGCCAGGGGGGGACAGATACGCAGTATTTT.

This clone occurred a few times. The V and J genes are TRBV7-9 and TRBJ2-7; 8 nucleotides line up with TRBD2. Germline V gives CDR1 SEHNR, CDR2 FQNEAQ (reference sequence). The CDR3 totals 15 residues. Losses at the gene ends were 1 base for V and 2 bases for J; bases not matched to a gene: 4. CDR3 residues: CASSLVGGGTYEQYF. DNA of the CDR3: TGTGCCAGCAGCTTAGTGGGCGGGGGGACCTACGAGCAGTACTTC.

This clone was seen only once. The chain combines TRBV10-3 with TRBJ1-1; D possibly corresponds to TRBD1 (6 bases). The CDR3 has 15 residues. Trimming shortened V by 2 bases and J by 6 bases, and 16 bases separated the two germline ends. Germline CDR1 and CDR2: ENHRY and SYGVKD. DNA for the CDR3: TGTGCCATCAGTGAGACCCATACAGGGAGGGCTGAAGCTTTCTTT. Its translation: CAISETHTGRAEAFF.

CDR3 in DNA: TGTGCCAGCAGCCAACCAGAACCGAACACTGAAGCTTTCTTT. Its translation is CASSQPEPNTEAFF. This rearrangement joins TRBV3-1 (or the pseudogene TRBV3-2) to TRBJ1-1; D remains ambiguous. V lost 2 bases to trimming and J lost 1 base, with 8 bases between them. Per the germline V gene, CDR1 is LGHDT and CDR2 is YNNKEL (reference sequence). The CDR3 sequence is 14 residues long.

The V and J genes are TRBV5-1 and TRBJ1-4; 10 nucleotides agree with TRBD1. In germline, CDR1 is SGHRS, CDR2 YFSETQ. After removal of 4 bases from V and 5 bases from J, the junction contained 5 bases not matched to a gene. This CDR3 is 15 amino acids long. In nucleotides, the CDR3 is TGCGCCAGCAGCATGACAGGGGGCGGAAATGAAAAACTGTTTTTT. Its protein product is CASSMTGGGNEKLFF.

In DNA, the CDR3 is TGTGCCAGCAGTACAGGGTTTGGGGATAATTCACCCCTCCACTTT. Protein: CASSTGFGDNSPLHF. The chain is built from TRBV6-6 and TRBJ1-6; a weak D match, TRBD1 (6 bases). V was clipped by 5 bases and J by 5 bases, with 13 bases between them. The CDR3 loop spans 15 amino acids. Germline CDR1 reads MNHNY; CDR2 reads SVGAGI (reference sequence).

This clone was detected only a few times. Mismatch with germline at one junction end may stem from a read error. The chain combines TRBV9 with TRBJ2-2, with 12 nucleotides matching TRBD2. The CDR3 consists of 16 residues. Germline V gene lookup returns CDR1 SGDLS and CDR2 YYNGEE. CDR3: CASSTWTSGNSGELFF. In DNA form, the CDR3 reads TGTGCCAGCAGCACATGGACTAGCGGGAACAGCGGGGAGCTGTTTTTT.

As to this clone: The same CDR3 also results from other DNA sequences found in this sample. V is TRBV9 and J is TRBJ2-6; D is ambiguous. Germline assignment: CDR1 SGDLS and CDR2 YYNGEE. CDR3 length: 14 amino acids. Deletions cut 0 bases from V and 4 bases from J, with 5 bases between. This chain's CDR3 is CASSVVSGANVLTF. The CDR3 DNA reads as TGTGCCAGCAGCGTAGTATCCGGGGCCAACGTCCTGACTTTC.

This clone appeared once. This chain uses TRBV9 with TRBJ2-1; TRBD2 aligns across 11 bases. Germline trimming cut 4 bases from V and 5 bases from J; bases unmatched to any gene: 11. Germline lookup yields CDR1 SGDLS and CDR2 YYNGEE. CDR3 length: 17 residues. The CDR3 DNA reads TGTGCCAGCAGCCTAAAGGGGGCTAGCGGGGGGAACAATGAGCAGTTCTTC. Its protein is CASSLKGASGGNNEQFF.

The chain uses TRBV7-7 and TRBJ2-1, with D maybe TRBD2 (5 bases). The germline V gene has CDR1 SSHAT and CDR2 FNYEAQ (reference sequence). The CDR3 length is 14 residues. V was trimmed by 4 bases and J by 9 bases, leaving 16 bases between them. Here the CDR3 reads CASSSLLVPAEQFF. DNA of the CDR3: TGTGCCAGCAGCTCTTTACTAGTACCCGCTGAGCAGTTCTTC.

The chain combines TRBV3-1 (or the pseudogene TRBV3-2) with TRBJ2-1; 7 nucleotides align to TRBD2. The J segment lost 2 bases and the V segment lost 4 bases, leaving 5 bases of the junction unmatched. The germline CDR1 and CDR2 sequences are LGHDT and YNNKEL (reference sequence). The CDR3 totals 15 residues. DNA of the CDR3: TGTGCCAGCAGCCCTTCGGCGGGGGCCTACAATGAGCAGTTCTTC. This encodes CASSPSAGAYNEQFF.

Here the CDR3 DNA reads TGTGCCAGCAGCGTCTCCAGCGGGAGTGGAGATACGCAGTATTTT. This encodes CASSVSSGSGDTQYF. The chain couples TRBV9 to TRBJ2-3; 8 bases map to TRBD2. This CDR3 is built from 15 residues. V was clipped by 2 bases and J by 5 bases; unmatched bases: 7. Germline CDR1 reads SGDLS; CDR2 reads YYNGEE.

The chain couples TRBV19 to TRBJ2-1; 9 nucleotides align to TRBD1. Per germline, CDR1 LNHDA and CDR2 SQIVND (reference sequence). Trimming took 9 bases from V and 3 from J; bases not matched to a gene: 12. This CDR3 spans 16 amino acids. The CDR3 spells CASARVETGGYNEQFF. The DNA for the CDR3 is TGTGCCAGCGCGCGCGTTGAGACAGGGGGCTACAATGAGCAGTTCTTC.

V and J are TRBV2 and TRBJ2-5, with D possibly TRBD1 on 6 matching bases. This CDR3 spans 12 amino acids. The ends were cut back, 8 bases at V and 2 bases at J, with 9 bases in the middle. Per the germline V gene, CDR1 is SNHLY and CDR2 is FYNNEI. The CDR3 spells CASLDSQETQYF. The CDR3 coding sequence is TGTGCCAGCCTGGACAGTCAAGAGACCCAGTACTTC.

The gene calls are TRBV9 and TRBJ2-5; weak D call: TRBD2 (6 bases). Germline V gene data show CDR1 as SGDLS and CDR2 as YYNGEE. The ends were cut back, 0 bases at V and 5 bases at J, with 8 bases in the middle. The CDR3 totals 13 residues. CDR3 nucleotide sequence: TGTGCCAGCAGCGTAGTGGCGGGGGAGACCCAGTACTTC. This translates into CASSVVAGETQYF. Complete variable domain (other parts from reference TRBV9 and TRBJ2-5): DSGVTQTPKHLITATGQRVTLRCSPRSGDLSVYWYQQSLDQGLQFLIQYYNGEERAKGNILERFSAQQFPDLHSELNLSSLELGDSALYFCASSVVAGETQYFGPGTRLLVL.

The chain employs TRBV28 and TRBJ1-2; D is perhaps TRBD1 (5 bases). Deletions cut 5 bases from V and 5 bases from J, with 6 bases between. Germline CDR1 reads MDHEN; CDR2 reads SYDVKM. CDR3 length equals 11 residues. In DNA, the CDR3 is TGTGCCAGCAGTAGACAGTATGGCTACACCTTC. It codes for CASSRQYGYTF.

The rearrangement uses TRBV5-1 and TRBJ2-1; 7 nucleotides agree with TRBD1. This CDR3 has 14 residues. Germline CDR1 and CDR2: SGHRS and YFSETQ. With 4 bases clipped from V and 1 base from J, the junction kept 2 bases outside the gene matches. The CDR3 loop is CASSADRSYNEQFF. DNA of the CDR3: TGCGCCAGCAGCGCGGACAGGTCCTACAATGAGCAGTTCTTC.

The genes are TRBV28 and TRBJ1-2; the match to TRBD1 covers 9 bases. Germline V gives CDR1 MDHEN, CDR2 SYDVKM. V trimming: 7 bases; J trimming: 2 bases; junction bases outside the gene matches: 5. The CDR3 has 14 residues. CDR3 DNA sequence: TGTGCCAGCAAAACCGGACAGGGGAACTATGGCTACACCTTC. Amino acids: CASKTGQGNYGYTF.

This chain links TRBV4-3 with TRBJ2-3, with 9 positions matching TRBD2. V lost 3 bases and J lost 1; bases outside the gene matches: 11. The CDR3 is 18 amino acids. CDR1 is LGHNA, CDR2 YSLEER, per germline. CDR3 sequence reads: CASSQSPGVAGGTDTQYF. As DNA, the CDR3 is TGCGCCAGCAGCCAGTCCCCCGGGGTAGCGGGAGGCACAGATACGCAGTATTTT.

In this sample, this clone turned up once. This chain links TRBV6-5 with TRBJ1-5; no clear D. CDR1 and CDR2 (germline): MNHEY, SVGAGI. The CDR3 is 15 residues long. V was pared by 5 bases and J by 3 bases, with 14 bases between. The CDR3 reads CASSTGSSVNQPQHF. DNA for the CDR3: TGTGCCAGCAGTACGGGGTCCTCCGTCAATCAGCCCCAGCATTTT.

This clone was counted once. The rearrangement links TRBV21-1 to TRBJ1-2. TRBV21-1 represents a pseudogene. This CDR3 region has 9 residues. CDR3: CASGGGYTF. DNA for the CDR3: TGTGCCAGCGGAGGGGGCTACACCTTC.

The J gene is TRBJ1-6, the V gene TRBV6-6, with D uncertain. The CDR3 totals 13 residues. Germline values: CDR1 MNHNY, CDR2 SVGAGI (reference sequence). The V and J ends lost 5 bases and 7 bases respectively, with 9 bases between them. The CDR3 coding sequence is TGTGCCAGCAGTAATACACCCAATTCACCCCTCCACTTT. Translation: CASSNTPNSPLHF.

The genes are TRBV28 and TRBJ1-1; D unresolved. The CDR3 spans 12 residues. Germline loops: CDR1 MDHEN, CDR2 SYDVKM. V was cut by 5 bases and J by 9 bases, with 13 bases left in between. CDR3 sequence: CASSRTETKAFF. CDR3 DNA sequence: TGTGCCAGCAGTCGGACGGAGACTAAAGCTTTCTTT.

The chain employs TRBV7-2 and TRBJ1-4, with 8 bases that match TRBD1. With V trimmed by 5 bases and J by 5 bases, 7 bases remained unmatched. The CDR3 is 15 amino acids. Germline loops: CDR1 SGHTA, CDR2 FQGNSA. The CDR3 DNA sequence: TGTGCCAGCAGCATCGGACAGGGAAAGAATGAAAAACTGTTTTTT. This encodes CASSIGQGKNEKLFF.

The V call is TRBV7-9, the J call TRBJ2-5, with TRBD2 as a possible D gene (6 bases). V was clipped by 4 bases and J by 4 bases, with 19 bases between them. Germline loops: CDR1 SEHNR, CDR2 FQNEAQ (reference sequence). The CDR3 covers 16 residues. Here the CDR3 reads CASSSPSDRRGETQYF. The CDR3 nucleotides are TGTGCCAGCAGCTCGCCATCGGATCGGAGGGGAGAGACCCAGTACTTC.

The chain links TRBV29-1 to TRBJ2-2; D unresolved. The germline V gene has CDR1 SQVTM and CDR2 ANQGSEA. This CDR3 is built from 14 residues. Trimming removed 4 bases at V and 2 bases at J, with 11 bases between. This chain's CDR3 is CSVVGPLNTGELFF. In DNA, the CDR3 is TGCAGCGTTGTGGGCCCCCTCAACACCGGGGAGCTGTTTTTT.